The source of this T cell receptor beta chain is a study of blood T cells in healthy people across ages. This clonotype showed up just a few times. Its antigen is undetermined. A sample-barcoded 5' primer and a J-beta primer mix were used in a second PCR of roughly 7 to 11 cycles. TCRdb re-derived calls from the 5' RACE reads in MiXCR, one entry per CDR3 protein. The sample shows more than 650,000 distinct CDR3 sequences, 25% to 30% of them seen only once. Whole-study findings and limits: The long-lived group displayed more naive CD4+ cells, plus higher diversity, than the aged donors did.

Germline V gene lookup returns CDR1 LGHDT and CDR2 YNNKEL (reference sequence). This CDR3 comprises 13 residues. The V gene end was trimmed by 4 bases and the J gene end by 9 bases; junction bases not matched to a gene: 5. Another study also made use of these data, one on T cells of mothers and their children.

J is TRBJ2-5 and V is TRBV3-1, with 10 bases fitting TRBD1. The sequence was collected from a boy under 18 in good health. Sample: blood. CDR3 nucleotides: TGTGCCAGCAGCCTCGGGACAGGGGTGGCCCAGTACTTC. Protein sequence: CASSLGTGVAQYF.